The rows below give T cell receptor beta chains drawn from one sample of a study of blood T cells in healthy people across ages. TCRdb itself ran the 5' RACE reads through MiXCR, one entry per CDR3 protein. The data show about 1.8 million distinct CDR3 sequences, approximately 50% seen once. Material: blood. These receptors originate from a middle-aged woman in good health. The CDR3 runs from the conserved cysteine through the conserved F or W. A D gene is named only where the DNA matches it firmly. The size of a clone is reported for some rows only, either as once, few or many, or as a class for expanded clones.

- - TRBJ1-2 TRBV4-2 TGTGCCAGCAGCCAAGGGACCTCAGTACGAGCTAACTATGACTACACCTTC CASSQGTSVRANYDYTF
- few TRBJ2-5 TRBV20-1 TGCAGTGCCCACTTGCGGAATCAAGAGACCCAGTACTTC CSAHLRNQETQYF
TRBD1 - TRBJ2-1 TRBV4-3 TGCGCCAGCAGCCACCCAGGGGGTTACAATGAGCAGTTCTTC CASSHPGGYNEQFF
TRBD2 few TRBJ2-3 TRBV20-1 TGCAGTGCCAAGCGGGGTGAAGATACGCAGTATTTT CSAKRGEDTQYF
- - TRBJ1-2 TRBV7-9 TGTGCCAGCAGCCCCGACGCCTCGCCAGAGGGCTACACCTTC CASSPDASPEGYTF
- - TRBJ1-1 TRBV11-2 TGTGCCAGCAGCGCGGTCGGGACAAATGACCGGAACACTGAAGCTTTCTTT CASSAVGTNDRNTEAFF
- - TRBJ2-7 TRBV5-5 TGTGCCAGCAGCTTGATGTTAGCGGCCCAGTACAATGAGCAGTACTTC CASSLMLAAQYNEQYF
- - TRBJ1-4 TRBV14 TGTGCCAGCAGCTCGTTGGAGGGAACTAATGAAAAACTGTTTTTT CASSSLEGTNEKLFF
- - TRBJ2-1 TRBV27 TGTGCCTGCAGTCCGGGTTCTAATGAGCAGTTCTTC CACSPGSNEQFF
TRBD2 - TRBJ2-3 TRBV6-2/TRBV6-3 TGTGCCAGCAGTCCATTAGCGGGACGGTCTAGAGATACGCAGTATTTT CASSPLAGRSRDTQYF
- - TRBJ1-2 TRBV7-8 TGTGCCAGCAGCTTAATCGTGATCCGTGAGCGCCCCCATACCTATGGCTACACCTTC CASSLIVIRERPHTYGYTF
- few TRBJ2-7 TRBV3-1 TGTGCCAGCAGCCAAAAGCTCCTAGGTTCCGAGCAGTACTTC CASSQKLLGSEQYF
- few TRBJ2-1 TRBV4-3 TGCGCCAGCAGCTACGAACTAGCCGATTACAATGAGCAGTTCTTC CASSYELADYNEQFF
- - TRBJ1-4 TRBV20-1 TGCAGTGCTAGAGATTATAGGCGGGTAGAAAAACTGTTTTTT CSARDYRRVEKLFF
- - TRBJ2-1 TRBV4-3 TGCGCCAGCAGCCAAGATTCCGGACCCTACAATGAGCAGTTCTTC CASSQDSGPYNEQFF
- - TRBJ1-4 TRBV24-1 TGTGCCACCAGTGCCCCACACCCGGTTGGTGAAAAACTGTTTTTT CATSAPHPVGEKLFF
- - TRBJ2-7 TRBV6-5 TGTGCCAGCAGTTACTCTCGGGTCTATACGTCCTACGAGCAGTACTTC CASSYSRVYTSYEQYF
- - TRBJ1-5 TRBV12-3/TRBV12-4 TGTGCCAGCACCCCGGGTAGGGGGTATAGCAATCAGCCCCAGCATTTT CASTPGRGYSNQPQHF
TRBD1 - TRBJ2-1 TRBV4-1 TGCGCCAGCAGCCAAGTAGGCAGGGGGCCTTCCTACAATGAGCAGTTCTTC CASSQVGRGPSYNEQFF
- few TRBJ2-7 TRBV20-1 TGCAGTGCTAGAGCTGGGACAACAAGCTCCTACGAGCAGTACTTC CSARAGTTSSYEQYF
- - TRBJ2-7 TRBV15 TGTGCCACCAGCAGAGATAAAAATAACTACTACGAGCAGTACTTC CATSRDKNNYYEQYF
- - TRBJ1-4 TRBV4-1 TGCGCCAGCAGCCAAGAACGGGCCCACCGACTGTTTTTT CASSQERAHRLFF
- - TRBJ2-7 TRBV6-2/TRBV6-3 TGTGCCAGCAGTTACGGGGGCCTTGGGTTCTACGAGCAGTACTTC CASSYGGLGFYEQYF
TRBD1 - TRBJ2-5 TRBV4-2 TGTGCCAGCAGCCTGGCTTCGGACAGGCCTGGAGGCGAGACCCAGTACTTC CASSLASDRPGGETQYF
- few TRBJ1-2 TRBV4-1 TGCGCCAGCAGCCAAGTGGAGGGTGGCTATGGCTACACCTTC CASSQVEGGYGYTF
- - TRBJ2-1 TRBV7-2 TGTGCCAGCAGTCAGAATGGGGATTTTGAGTTCTTC CASSQNGDFEFF
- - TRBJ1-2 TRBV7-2 TGTGCCAGCAGAGAGGGAAGGGGGGGCTATGGCTACACCTTC CASREGRGGYGYTF
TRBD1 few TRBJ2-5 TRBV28 TGTGCCAGCAGCTTGACAGGGGAGGTAGAGACCCAGTACTTC CASSLTGEVETQYF
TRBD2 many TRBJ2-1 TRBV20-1 TGCAGTGCTCTCAAACTAGCGGGGGGCCCCAATGAGCAGTTCTTC CSALKLAGGPNEQFF
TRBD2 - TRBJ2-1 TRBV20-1 TGCAGTGCCCTCAGCGGGGGGTCCAGGAATGAGCAGTTCTTC CSALSGGSRNEQFF
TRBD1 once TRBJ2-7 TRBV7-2 TGTGCCAGCAGCTTCACAGGGGGCCACTACAATGAGCAGTACTTC CASSFTGGHYNEQYF
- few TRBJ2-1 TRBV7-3 TGTGCCAGCAGCTTACGCGCGCGCGGGAATGAGCAGTTCTTC CASSLRARGNEQFF
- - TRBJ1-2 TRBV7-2 TGTGCCAGCGTTGTGGGCCAAAACTATGGCTACACCTTC CASVVGQNYGYTF
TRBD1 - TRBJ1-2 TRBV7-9 TGTGCCAGCAGCCAGGGGACAGGGGGAGGGGATGGCTACACCTTC CASSQGTGGGDGYTF
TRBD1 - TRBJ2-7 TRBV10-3 TGTGCCATCAGTCCAGACAGGGGTCCCTACAATGAGCAGTACTTC CAISPDRGPYNEQYF
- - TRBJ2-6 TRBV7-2 TGTGCCAGCAGCTTTTCCGCAGGGGCGGGTAGTGGGGCCAACGTCCTGACTTTC CASSFSAGAGSGANVLTF
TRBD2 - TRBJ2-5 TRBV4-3 TGCGCCGGCAGCCAAGATCTCGGGGGGGCCCCGCCGGAGACCCAGTACTTC CAGSQDLGGAPPETQYF
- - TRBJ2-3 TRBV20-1 TGCAGTGCTCTATGGGACTTGACAGATACGCAGTATTTT CSALWDLTDTQYF
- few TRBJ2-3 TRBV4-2 TGTGCCAGCAGCATCGCCGTCCCAGATACGCAGTATTTT CASSIAVPDTQYF
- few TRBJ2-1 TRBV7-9 TGTGCCAGTGGTAGGGGCCATTACAATGAGCAGTTCTTC CASGRGHYNEQFF
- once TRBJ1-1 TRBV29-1 TGCAGCGTTGAAGGAACAGGTCCCTACACTGAAGCTTTCTTT CSVEGTGPYTEAFF
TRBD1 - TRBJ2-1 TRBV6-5 TGTGCCAGCAGACGCGGACAGGGCCGCTACAATGAGCAGTTCTTC CASRRGQGRYNEQFF
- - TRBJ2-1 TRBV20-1 TGCAGTGCTAGAGATTTCCTAGGGAGGGGGCTTTACAATGAGCAGTTCTTC CSARDFLGRGLYNEQFF
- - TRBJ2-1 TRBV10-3 TGTGCCATCAGTGAGTCGATGGGGGCCTCCTACAATGAGCAGTTCTTC CAISESMGASYNEQFF
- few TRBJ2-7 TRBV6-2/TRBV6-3 TGTGCCAGCAGTCCTAGATATCCTGGGACTCGCGAGCAGTACTTC CASSPRYPGTREQYF
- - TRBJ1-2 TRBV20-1 TGCAGTGCTGAAAGAAGGCTCCTTAACTATGGCTACACCTTC CSAERRLLNYGYTF
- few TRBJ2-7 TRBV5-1 TGCGCCAGCAGCAGGCAACAACTAGGCTACGAGCAGTACTTC CASSRQQLGYEQYF
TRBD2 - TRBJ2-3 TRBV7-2 TGTGCCAGCAGCTTGACGGGGGGGCCGGAGGGAGATACGCAGTATTTT CASSLTGGPEGDTQYF
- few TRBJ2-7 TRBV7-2 TGTGCCAGCAGCCCAGGCCGGAGAGTCCACGAGCAGTACTTC CASSPGRRVHEQYF
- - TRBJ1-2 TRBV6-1 TGTGCCAGCAGTGATCCGTCGGCAGGGTTGCATGGCTACACCTTC CASSDPSAGLHGYTF
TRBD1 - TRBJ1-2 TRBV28 TGTGCCAGCACGTCCCGGGACAGGGATGGCTACACCTTC CASTSRDRDGYTF
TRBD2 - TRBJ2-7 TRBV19 TGTGCCAGTAGTATGGATAGGGGGACTAGAAAGGGGAATGAGCAGTACTTC CASSMDRGTRKGNEQYF
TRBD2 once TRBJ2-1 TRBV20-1 TGCAGTGCTAGGTGGCGGGGGGGCTACAATGAGCAGTTCTTC CSARWRGGYNEQFF
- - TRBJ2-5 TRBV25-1 TGTGCCAGCAGTGAATATAGGGGGTACCAAGAGACCCAGTACTTC CASSEYRGYQETQYF
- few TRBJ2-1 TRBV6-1 TGTGCCAGCAGGATAAGGGAAAGGGGTACCTACAATGAGCAGTTCTTC CASRIRERGTYNEQFF
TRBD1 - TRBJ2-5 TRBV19 TGTGCCGGTAGTATGCGGACAGGGCGAAGCAGGGAGACCCAGTACTTC CAGSMRTGRSRETQYF
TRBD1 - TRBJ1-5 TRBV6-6 TGTGCCAGCAGTTACGGGACAGGGGGCACTAGTCAGCCCCAGCATTTT CASSYGTGGTSQPQHF
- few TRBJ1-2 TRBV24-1 TGTGCCACCAGTGATCGCACGGAAAACTATGGCTACACCTTC CATSDRTENYGYTF